This T cell receptor (beta chain) was found in a study of OX40 agonist ivuxolimab in advanced cancers. Study-wide background: Partial responses occurred in three patients (one hepatocellular carcinoma, two cutaneous melanoma).

There are 15 residues in the CDR3. Germline values: CDR1 SGHTA, CDR2 FQGNSA. TCRdb's copy holds only in-frame clones and misses some; the assay was immunoSEQ multiplex PCR. Among some 120,000 clones listed, 80% to 95% were seen once. This specimen was CD4+ or CD8+ T cells sorted from blood, taken in a trial of the OX40 agonist ivuxolimab. The sequence derives from an adult with an advanced solid tumor such as melanoma, head and neck, liver or kidney cancer. The chain recombines TRBV7-2 with TRBJ2-5; 9 nucleotides agree with TRBD2. The end of the DNA fits TRBJ2-7 better, so the J call may be wrong. CDR3 DNA: TGTGCCAGCAGCTTTAGCGGGGGAACCTCCTACGAGCAGTACTTC. Translation gives CASSFSGGTSYEQYF.